Listed below are T cell receptor beta chains from one sample, sequenced in a study of T-cell reconstitution after alpha-beta-depleted transplantation in children. TCRdb fed the PCR reads into MiXCR, producing one record per CDR3 protein. The repertoire holds 800,000 to 1,000,000 distinct CDR3 sequences, with about 31% as singletons. Here the sequenced sample was PBMCs, mostly from graft donor cells, taken 360 days after TCRalphabeta/CD19-depleted stem cell transplant. The receptor source for this set is a boy younger than two who had a stem cell transplant for SCID, so the T cells may come from the graft donor. CDR3s include the opening cysteine and the closing phenylalanine or tryptophan. D genes are given only for firm matches. Expanded clones are given a class, and other clones once, few, many or no size at all.

D: TRBD1
V: TRBV10-3
size: few
J: TRBJ2-7
DNA: TGTGCCACCGAAGCGAGACAGGGCTCCTACGAGCAGTACTTC
CDR3: CATEARQGSYEQYF

D: .
V: TRBV20-1
size: .
J: TRBJ1-2
DNA: TGCAGTGCTAGAGGGACTTACTATGGCTACACCTTC
CDR3: CSARGTYYGYTF

D: TRBD1
V: TRBV5-6
size: .
J: TRBJ2-1
DNA: TGTGCCAGCAGGCTGGGCCGGGACAGGGGCTACAATGAGCAGTTCTTC
CDR3: CASRLGRDRGYNEQFF

D: TRBD1
V: TRBV5-5
size: .
J: TRBJ2-5
DNA: TGTGCCAGCAGAGTCCGGGACAGGGGAGGAGAGACCCAGTACTTC
CDR3: CASRVRDRGGETQYF

D: TRBD1
V: TRBV4-3
size: .
J: TRBJ2-3
DNA: TGCGCCAGCAGCTCGTCCTTCGCCGGGACAGGGCTAGTTGGTACGCAGTATTTT
CDR3: CASSSSFAGTGLVGTQYF

D: .
V: TRBV12-3/TRBV12-4
size: .
J: TRBJ2-5
DNA: TGTGCCAGCAACCGGGTATCGGAGACCCAGTACTTC
CDR3: CASNRVSETQYF

D: .
V: TRBV2
size: .
J: TRBJ1-1
DNA: TGTGCCAGCAGTGAAGCGCCAGTACGGTCCCTGAACACTGAAGCTTTCTTT
CDR3: CASSEAPVRSLNTEAFF

D: TRBD1
V: TRBV12-3/TRBV12-4
size: .
J: TRBJ2-7
DNA: TGTGCCAGCACCTGGGGGGACAGGGTTGAGCAGTACTTC
CDR3: CASTWGDRVEQYF

D: TRBD1
V: TRBV6-5
size: few
J: TRBJ2-3
DNA: TGTGCCAGCAGTTACCAGGGACAGGGATTAGATACGCAGTATTTT
CDR3: CASSYQGQGLDTQYF

D: TRBD1
V: TRBV5-5
size: .
J: TRBJ1-2
DNA: TGTGCCAGCAGCCTCTGGACAGGGAAAATATATGGCTACACCTTC
CDR3: CASSLWTGKIYGYTF

D: .
V: TRBV3-1
size: .
J: TRBJ2-5
DNA: TGTGCCAGCAGCCAAGATCTAGGGGCAGTCCAAGAGACCCAGTACTTC
CDR3: CASSQDLGAVQETQYF

D: .
V: TRBV12-3/TRBV12-4
size: .
J: TRBJ2-7
DNA: TGTGCCAGCAGCCCCGAGGGTCTATCCTACGAGCAGTACTTC
CDR3: CASSPEGLSYEQYF

D: .
V: TRBV3-1
size: .
J: TRBJ2-2
DNA: TGTGCCAGCAGCTGGACACGGAACACCGGGGAGCTGTTTTTT
CDR3: CASSWTRNTGELFF

D: TRBD1
V: TRBV20-1
size: few
J: TRBJ1-5
DNA: TGCAGTGTAACAGGGGAGGGGCAGCCCCAGCATTTT
CDR3: CSVTGEGQPQHF

D: TRBD1
V: TRBV5-6
size: few
J: TRBJ1-2
DNA: TGTGCCAGCAGCCCCGGACAGGGAATGGATGGCTACACCTTC
CDR3: CASSPGQGMDGYTF

D: TRBD1
V: TRBV10-2
size: once
J: TRBJ2-3
DNA: TGCGCCAGCAGTGAGGGGACAGCTTTTCACACAGATACGCAGTATTTT
CDR3: CASSEGTAFHTDTQYF

D: .
V: TRBV6-5
size: .
J: TRBJ2-7
DNA: TGTGCCAGCAGTTACTCGACGGCGCCTTACGAGCAGTACTTC
CDR3: CASSYSTAPYEQYF

D: TRBD1
V: TRBV10-3
size: few
J: TRBJ1-6
DNA: TGTGCCATCAGTGGGACAGGGGCGGATAATTCACCCCTCCACTTT
CDR3: CAISGTGADNSPLHF